A selection of T cell receptor beta chains follows, all from one sample in a study of T cell responses to AZD1222 COVID-19 vaccine. Generated by immunoSEQ multiplex PCR, the TCRdb table keeps only in-frame clones and is missing some. The sample lists roughly 80,000 clones, 88% occurring once. Sequenced here: peripheral blood, sampled on day 0 of MenACWY control vaccination. The source of these receptors is an adult in good health. Each CDR3 is given without its conserved first and last residue.

>10|TRBV12-5
ASGPPRETQY
>15|TRBV19
ASSKSTGGGVGQPQH
>14|TRBV5-8
ASSLRSPDPGREQY
>10|TRBV19
GSRGDSGGYT
>14|TRBV5-1
ASSLGFGTGKNIQY
>12|TRBV5-1
ASSYVTSTDTQY
>11|TRBV2
ASTGQGPYEQY
>13|TRBV4-3
ASSQEGQGHSPLH
>11|TRBV18
ASSPRERYGYT
>11|TRBV12-3/TRBV12-4
ASSWGKDQPQH